The T cell receptor (beta chain) under discussion was sequenced for a study of T cells in Graves' hyperthyroidism and ophthalmopathy. TCR beta CDR3 regions were amplified from RNA. HTBI primers were employed in a first-round RT-PCR of the TCR CDR3. TCRdb reprocessed the multiplex PCR reads with MiXCR, giving one entry per CDR3 protein. The table has about 350,000 distinct CDR3 sequences, about a sixth seen once. The study included ophthalmopathy patients with Clinical Activity Score at least 3, NOSPECS grade at least 4 and duration under 3 months. Patients were excluded because of uncontrolled infection, other autoimmune disease, pregnancy or lactation. CDR3 length equals 15 residues. Germline-derived CDR1 and CDR2 are LNHDA and SQIVND (reference sequence). The V end lost 4 bases, the J end lost 3 bases, and 13 bases lay between the germline ends. This clonotype was observed a handful of times.

The clonotype comes from a woman aged 40 to 49 with Graves' ophthalmopathy. The sequencing sample was made of blood. J is TRBJ1-5 and V is TRBV19; TRBD1 is a possible D gene (5 bases). CDR3 nucleotides: TGTGCCAGTAGTACCAAAGGGGTCCCCAATCAGCCCCAGCATTTT. Translating gives CASSTKGVPNQPQHF.